The entry below describes one T cell receptor beta chain. The data belong to a study of blood T cell repertoires in COVID-19. In the study overall: Nucleic acid was either cDNA or gDNA, and it came from T cells, B-cell-depleted T cells, or PBMCs.

Clones were read by immunoSEQ multiplex PCR, and TCRdb kept only the in-frame ones, dropping some. The data show roughly 350,000 clones, 85% seen once. CDR1 SGHRS and CDR2 YFSETQ come from the germline V gene. This CDR3 is built from 17 residues. V was clipped by 0 bases and J by 0 bases; unmatched bases: 5. Input material: peripheral blood. V gene TRBV5-1 combines with J gene TRBJ2-4, with 8 bases that match TRBD1. The TCR was taken from a woman aged 18-29 years with acute or convalescent COVID-19. CDR3 in amino acids: CASSLATGGLAKNIQYF. DNA of the CDR3: TGCGCCAGCAGCTTGGCCACAGGGGGGTTAGCCAAAAACATTCAGTACTTC.